This TCR beta chain came from a study of shared T cell receptors in the human thymus. The V and J ends lost 0 bases and 9 bases respectively, with 13 bases between them. CDR1 is SGHRS and CDR2 is YFSETQ in the germline V gene. The CDR3 loop spans 13 amino acids. TCRdb keeps only in-frame clones here, not all; method: immunoSEQ multiplex PCR. The top ten hold 0.02% of the sample, which has some 400,000 clones, approximately 95% seen once. This TCR was sampled from a human donor. The genes are TRBV5-1 and TRBJ2-7; D possibly corresponds to TRBD2 (5 bases). Sequences were obtained from thymocytes. CDR3 protein: CASSLGHSAGQYF. The CDR3 DNA reads as TGCGCCAGCAGCTTGGGTCATTCCGCGGGGCAGTACTTC.